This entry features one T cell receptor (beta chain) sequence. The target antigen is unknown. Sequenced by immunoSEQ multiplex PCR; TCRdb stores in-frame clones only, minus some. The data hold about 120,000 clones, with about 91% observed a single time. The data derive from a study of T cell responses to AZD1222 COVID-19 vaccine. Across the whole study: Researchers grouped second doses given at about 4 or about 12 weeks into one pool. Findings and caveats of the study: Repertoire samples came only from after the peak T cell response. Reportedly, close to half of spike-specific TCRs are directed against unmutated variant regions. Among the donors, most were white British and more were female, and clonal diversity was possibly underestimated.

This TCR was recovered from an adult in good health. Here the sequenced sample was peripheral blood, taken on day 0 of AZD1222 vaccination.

In nucleotides, the CDR3 is TGTGCCAGTAGTATGGAGTACAATGAGCAGTTCTTC. This codes for CASSMEYNEQFF. The V and J genes are TRBV19 and TRBJ2-1, with no clear D. Trimming pared 3 bases from V and 4 bases from J, leaving 4 bases between. CDR1 is LNHDA and CDR2 is SQIVND in the germline V gene (reference sequence). CDR3 length: 12 residues.